Shown below are 20 T cell receptor beta chains from a single sample sequenced in a study of cytomegalovirus exposure and HLA in healthy donors. Use of 60 Vbeta and 13 Jbeta primers characterized the PCR. The method was immunoSEQ multiplex PCR; TCRdb's version includes in-frame clones alone and lacks a portion of them. This sample has approximately 130,000 clones, with roughly 72% found just once. Sequencing used PBMCs. These receptors originate from a woman in her 50s in good health and CMV-seronegative.

The gene calls are TRBV29-1 and TRBJ2-1; a weak D match, TRBD1 (6 bases). V was pared by 4 bases and J by 2 bases, with 9 bases between. The germline V gene encodes CDR1 SQVTM and CDR2 ANQGSEA. The CDR3 contains 13 residues. CDR3 region: CSVARQAYNEQFF. CDR3 coding DNA: TGCAGCGTTGCGCGACAGGCCTACAATGAGCAGTTCTTC.

The chain is built from TRBV7-2 and TRBJ2-7, with a possible D match to TRBD2 (5 bases). The CDR3 runs to 14 residues. V lost 3 bases, J lost 2 bases, and 11 bases lay in between. The germline V gene has CDR1 SGHTA and CDR2 FQGNSA. DNA for the CDR3: TGTGCCAGCAGCTTCTCCGGGGTCACCTACGAGCAGTACTTC. Its protein is CASSFSGVTYEQYF.

This clone was counted a single time. The chain joins TRBV9 to TRBJ2-2; D remains unclear. Germline assignment: CDR1 SGDLS and CDR2 YYNGEE. CDR3 length: 14 residues. With 0 bases removed from V and 3 bases from J, the gap between germline ends came to 6 bases. Written as DNA, the CDR3 is TGTGCCAGCAGCGTAGGGCCATACACCGGGGAGCTGTTTTTT. It encodes CASSVGPYTGELFF.

This clone was found a few times. The chain has TRBV6-1 and TRBJ2-7; D ambiguous. Trimming shortened V by 1 base and J by 9 bases, and 10 bases separated the two germline ends. The CDR3 runs to 12 residues. Germline CDR1 reads MNHNS; CDR2 reads SASEGT. CDR3: CASSEVGWGQYV. The DNA for the CDR3 is TGTGCCAGCAGTGAAGTGGGTTGGGGGCAGTACGTC.

The genes are TRBV7-8 and TRBJ2-2; D uncertain. V was trimmed by 3 bases and J by 7 bases, leaving 9 bases between them. The CDR3 has 13 residues. In germline, CDR1 is SGHVS, CDR2 FQNEAQ. The CDR3 loop is CASSFAYGGELFF. In DNA, the CDR3 is TGTGCCAGCAGCTTTGCCTACGGCGGGGAGCTGTTTTTT.

This chain uses TRBV30 with TRBJ2-7; 10 nucleotides match TRBD1. V was pared by 3 bases and J by 0 bases, with 11 bases of the junction left unmatched. From germline, CDR1 is GTSNPN and CDR2 SVGIG (reference sequence). The CDR3 consists of 17 residues. The CDR3 loop reads CAWSPVGQGPGSYEQYF. In nucleotides, the CDR3 is TGTGCCTGGAGCCCCGTGGGACAGGGGCCGGGCTCCTACGAGCAGTACTTC.

The V gene is TRBV19, the J gene TRBJ2-7; a weak D match, TRBD1 (6 bases). Germline V CDR1 and CDR2: LNHDA, SQIVND (reference sequence). V was cut by 1 base and J by 3 bases, with 7 bases left in between. CDR3 length: 13 amino acids. CDR3 coding DNA: TGTGCCAGTAGTATAGCGACAGGCTACGAGCAGTACTTC. It yields the protein CASSIATGYEQYF.

This clone was observed a handful of times. This chain uses TRBV28 with TRBJ2-3; 7 bases agree with TRBD2. Germline lookup yields CDR1 MDHEN and CDR2 SYDVKM. The ends lost 4 bases at V and 0 bases at J; junction bases unmatched: 1. The length of the CDR3 is 14 residues. CDR3 nucleotide sequence: TGTGCCAGCAGTTCTAGCGGAAGCACAGATACGCAGTATTTT. Amino acid sequence: CASSSSGSTDTQYF.

The rearrangement uses TRBV27 and TRBJ1-3; TRBD1 agrees at 9 bases. V was clipped by 0 bases and J by 7 bases; unmatched bases: 7. Germline V gene lookup returns CDR1 MNHEY and CDR2 SMNVEV (reference sequence). The CDR3 spans 16 residues. CDR3 in amino acids: CASSLSGTGFGNTIYF. Written as DNA, the CDR3 is TGTGCCAGCAGTTTATCGGGGACAGGGTTTGGGAACACCATATATTTT.

The chain combines TRBV6-6 with TRBJ2-1; TRBD1 might be the D (5 bases). CDR3 length equals 12 residues. CDR1 MNHNY and CDR2 SVGAGI come from the germline V gene (reference sequence). Trimming pared 7 bases from V and 5 bases from J, leaving 9 bases between. For the CDR3, the DNA is TGTGCCAGCAAAACAGGCAACAATGAGCAGTTCTTC. Its translation is CASKTGNNEQFF.

V usage is TRBV5-6 and J usage is TRBJ2-2; a weak D match, TRBD2 (5 bases). The CDR3 covers 16 residues. The germline V gene has CDR1 SGHDT and CDR2 YYEEEE. V dropped 2 bases and J dropped 0 bases, with 11 bases sitting between them. CDR3 loop: CASSFLGLSNTGELFF. The CDR3 DNA sequence: TGTGCCAGCAGCTTCCTCGGACTTTCGAACACCGGGGAGCTGTTTTTT.

The CDR3 spells CASSLLVTGARNTEAFF. The DNA for the CDR3 is TGTGCCAGCAGCTTACTTGTTACAGGGGCGAGGAACACTGAAGCTTTCTTT. The chain uses TRBV7-8 and TRBJ1-1; 7 bases fit TRBD1. CDR1 SGHVS and CDR2 FQNEAQ come from the germline V gene. With V trimmed by 2 bases and J by 1 base, 10 bases remained unmatched. The CDR3 runs to 17 residues.

J is TRBJ1-1 and V is TRBV29-1, with D hard to call. V shed 4 bases and J shed 4 bases, with 4 bases lying between them. Per the germline V gene, CDR1 is SQVTM and CDR2 is ANQGSEA. CDR3 length equals 10 residues. In nucleotides, the CDR3 is TGCAGCGTTGCTCTCACTGAAGCTTTCTTT. This sequence encodes CSVALTEAFF.

This clone was counted between two and nine times. J is TRBJ1-1 and V is TRBV10-3; D remains ambiguous. V was pared by 9 bases and J by 2 bases, with 10 bases between. Looked up from germline, CDR1 is ENHRY and CDR2 is SYGVKD. The CDR3 totals 12 residues. DNA for the CDR3: TGTGCCATATCCACGGGTAACACTGAAGCTTTCTTT. This sequence encodes CAISTGNTEAFF.

The V call is TRBV30, the J call TRBJ2-3; 9 bases fit TRBD2. The CDR3 has 17 amino acids. The V segment lost 3 bases and the J segment 3 bases; nucleotides outside the gene matches: 13. Per germline, CDR1 GTSNPN and CDR2 SVGIG (reference sequence). CDR3 nucleotide sequence: TGTGCCTGGAGCCTTAGCTCTAGCGGGATAAGTACAGATACGCAGTATTTT. Translating gives CAWSLSSSGISTDTQYF.

This sequence joins TRBV11-2 and TRBJ2-2; TRBD1 matches at 8 bases. This CDR3 region has 16 residues. The V segment lost 7 bases and the J segment 2 bases; nucleotides outside the gene matches: 9. CDR1 and CDR2 from the germline V gene are SGHAT and FQNNGV. The CDR3 reads CASKTTGQGNTGELFF. The CDR3 nucleotides are TGTGCCAGCAAAACTACTGGACAGGGTAACACCGGGGAGCTGTTTTTT.

This clone was seen a single time. The J gene is TRBJ2-1, the V gene TRBV4-3; 12 nucleotides agree with TRBD2. V lost 1 base and J lost 6; bases outside the gene matches: 1. This CDR3 is built from 15 residues. Germline lookup yields CDR1 LGHNA and CDR2 YSLEER. CDR3 residues: CASSQGLAGVNEQFF. The CDR3 DNA reads as TGCGCCAGCAGCCAAGGACTAGCGGGAGTCAATGAGCAGTTCTTC.

This chain links TRBV7-6 with TRBJ2-3; 9 bases fit TRBD2. From germline, CDR1 is SGHVS and CDR2 FNYEAQ. CDR3 length equals 16 residues. The V segment lost 6 bases and the J segment 0 bases; nucleotides outside the gene matches: 7. The DNA for the CDR3 is TGTGCCAGCAGTGATAGACTAGCGGCAAGCACAGATACGCAGTATTTT. Its protein is CASSDRLAASTDTQYF.

V usage is TRBV28 and J usage is TRBJ2-3, with 8 bases lining up with TRBD2. There are 15 residues in the CDR3. Germline V gives CDR1 MDHEN, CDR2 SYDVKM. Unmatched junction bases numbered 7, after V lost 4 bases and J lost 4 bases. In DNA, the CDR3 is TGTGCCAGCAGTTCCCTCCCGGGGGGGGCAGATACGCAGTATTTT. Translation gives CASSSLPGGADTQYF.

The rearrangement uses TRBV15 and TRBJ2-7, with 7 nucleotides matching TRBD1. The CDR3 covers 19 residues. Germline trimming cut 0 bases from V and 7 bases from J; bases unmatched to any gene: 21. CDR1 is LNHNV, CDR2 YYDKDF, per germline (reference sequence). CDR3 in DNA: TGTGCCACCAGCAGAGATAAGGGAACAGGGGTGCGGCCTACTCGGGAGCAGTACTTC. Translated, it gives CATSRDKGTGVRPTREQYF.